What follows are 9 T cell receptor beta chains derived from one specimen sequenced in a study of human thymus T cells. The method was immunoSEQ multiplex PCR; TCRdb's version includes in-frame clones alone and lacks a portion of them. Seen here are some 78,000 clones, about 96% observed once, and the top ten hold around 0.03%. Thymus was obtained from resections taken during corrective heart surgery. Sequencing was done on a sample of thymus tissue. These receptors all stem from a boy under two years old with a congenital heart defect but otherwise immunologically healthy.

This chain connects TRBV6-1 to TRBJ2-1, with 7 bases aligning to TRBD1. Germline V gene data show CDR1 as MNHNS and CDR2 as SASEGT. The CDR3 runs 11 residues. Trimming at V came to 8 bases and at J to 7 bases, leaving 2 bases not matched to a gene. The CDR3 DNA sequence: TGTGCCAGCCCGGACAGGAATGAGCAGTTCTTC. It translates to CASPDRNEQFF.

This rearrangement joins TRBV6-5 to TRBJ1-4; the match to TRBD1 covers 8 bases. Trimming took 4 bases from V and 7 from J; bases not matched to a gene: 5. The CDR3 covers 14 residues. Per germline, CDR1 MNHEY and CDR2 SVGAGI. The CDR3: CASSLQGAGEKLFF. The CDR3 DNA sequence: TGTGCCAGCAGTTTGCAGGGGGCCGGTGAAAAACTGTTTTTT.

This clone was detected only once. J is TRBJ2-3 and V is TRBV27; 7 bases line up with TRBD2. Germline-derived CDR1 and CDR2 are MNHEY and SMNVEV (reference sequence). V lost 6 bases, J lost 0 bases, and 6 bases stayed unmatched. The CDR3 has 15 amino acids. The CDR3 here is CASRSVGGSTDTQYF. In DNA form, the CDR3 reads TGTGCCAGCAGGAGTGTCGGGGGGAGCACAGATACGCAGTATTTT.

The chain carries TRBV28 and TRBJ1-5, with 8 bases fitting TRBD1. Looked up from germline, CDR1 is MDHEN and CDR2 is SYDVKM. The trim removed 4 bases at V and 3 bases at J, leaving 11 bases unmatched. The CDR3 has 17 residues. The CDR3 DNA is TGTGCCAGCAGTTGTCCTCCGAGACAGGGGTCCAATCAGCCCCAGCATTTT. This encodes CASSCPPRQGSNQPQHF. Combining the CDR3 with reference TRBV28 and TRBJ1-5 gives the whole variable domain DVKVTQSSRYLVKRTGEKVFLECVQDMDHENMFWYRQDPGLGLRLIYFSYDVKMKEKGDIPEGYSVSREKKERFSLILESASTNQTSMYLCASSCPPRQGSNQPQHFGDGTRLSIL.

V is TRBV25-1 and J is TRBJ2-7, with 14 bases aligning to TRBD2. The CDR3 has 15 residues. V lost 6 bases, J lost 2 bases, and 3 bases stayed unmatched. In germline, CDR1 is MGHDK, CDR2 SYGVNS. The DNA for the CDR3 is TGTGCCAGCAGGGGACTAGCGGGAGACACCTACGAGCAGTACTTC. This translates into CASRGLAGDTYEQYF.

This chain connects TRBV11-3 to TRBJ2-5, with D possibly matching TRBD1 (5 bases). The CDR3 runs 19 residues. Trimming left V 1 base short and J 5 bases short, with 26 bases between. Germline assignment: CDR1 SGHNT and CDR2 YENEEA. CDR3 loop: CASSLVSGSKRRPKETQYF. The CDR3 bases are TGTGCCAGCAGCTTAGTGTCAGGGTCCAAGAGAAGACCAAAGGAGACCCAGTACTTC. The variable domain in full, with the rest retrieved from reference TRBV11-3 and TRBJ2-5, is EAGVVQSPRYKIIEKKQPVAFWCNPISGHNTLYWYLQNLGQGPELLIRYENEEAVDDSQLPKDRFSAERLKGVDSTLKIQPAELGDSAVYLCASSLVSGSKRRPKETQYFGPGTRLLVL.

The chain is built from TRBV4-1 and TRBJ1-3; the D is unclear. V was pared by 2 bases and J by 4 bases, with 12 bases between. The length of the CDR3 is 15 residues. The germline gives CDR1 MGHRA, CDR2 YSYEKL. The CDR3 loop reads CASSQKDTEGNTIYF. The CDR3 bases are TGCGCCAGCAGCCAAAAAGACACGGAGGGAAACACCATATATTTT.

The V gene is TRBV9, the J gene TRBJ1-2, with D possibly matching TRBD1 (5 bases). V was clipped by 0 bases and J by 3 bases, with 18 bases between them. Per the germline V gene, CDR1 is SGDLS and CDR2 is YYNGEE. The CDR3 covers 17 residues. CDR3 sequence: CASSVASWVSGHYGYTF. In nucleotides, the CDR3 is TGTGCCAGCAGCGTAGCTTCTTGGGTTTCGGGGCACTATGGCTACACCTTC.

The chain carries TRBV7-6 and TRBJ2-3; 10 positions agree with TRBD1. The CDR3 consists of 16 residues. J gave up 3 bases and V 5 bases, and 8 bases lay outside the gene matches. Germline V gene lookup returns CDR1 SGHVS and CDR2 FNYEAQ. DNA of the CDR3: TGTGCCAGCAGCCCTCCTGGACAGGGGGGGACAGATACGCAGTATTTT. Translated: CASSPPGQGGTDTQYF. Full variable domain (rest looked up from reference TRBV7-6 and TRBJ2-3): GAGVSQSPRYKVTKRGQDVALRCDPISGHVSLYWYRQALGQGPEFLTYFNYEAQQDKSGLPNDRFSAERPEGSISTLTIQRTEQRDSAMYRCASSPPGQGGTDTQYFGPGTRLTVL.